What follows are 9 T cell receptor beta chains derived from one specimen sequenced in a study of CXCR3-negative and CXCR3-positive naive CD8 T cells. Carrying UMI labels, the TRB cDNA libraries were prepared through 5' RACE. TCRdb reanalyzed the 5' RACE reads, giving one entry per CDR3 protein sequence and no DNA. Found here are fewer than 50,000 distinct CDR3 sequences; the top ten clones hold roughly 1.4%. Sample: naive CXCR3- CD8+ T cells from blood. Subset meaning: CD45RO-CCR7+CD27+CD95- naive CD8+ T cells lacking CXCR3 (TNR3-). These receptor sequences come from a human donor in good health. Some clones in this sample may be carry-over from other donors' samples.

The chain employs TRBV7-8 and TRBJ2-7. Germline V gene lookup returns CDR1 SGHVS and CDR2 FQNEAQ. This CDR3 is 14 amino acids long. The CDR3 sequence: CASSLVGSSYEQYF.

Here the CDR3 reads CSVEVLGQRSYEQYF. The V call is TRBV29-1, the J call TRBJ2-7; the D gene TCRdb calls, TRBD1, cannot be checked with no DNA. Germline V gives CDR1 SQVTM, CDR2 ANQGSEA. The CDR3 sequence is 15 residues long.

The chain has TRBV28 and TRBJ2-7; as DNA is missing, the TRBD1 call by TCRdb cannot be tested. This CDR3 is 14 amino acids long. The V gene's germline CDR1 is MDHEN and CDR2 SYDVKM. This chain's CDR3 is CASTGRESSYEQYF.

The chain links TRBV11-2 to TRBJ1-2; TCRdb names TRBD1, which stays unverified in the absence of DNA. The CDR3 totals 14 residues. Germline-derived CDR1 and CDR2 are SGHAT and FQNNGV. CDR3 protein: CASSLGTDVYGYTF.

The gene calls are TRBV7-9 and TRBJ1-2; checking the TCRdb D call of TRBD1 is not possible without DNA. The CDR3 runs 14 residues. Germline CDR1 is SEHNR and CDR2 is FQNEAQ (reference sequence). The CDR3 spells CASSSSTGLYGYTF.

The rearrangement uses TRBV28 and TRBJ1-2; TCRdb returns TRBD1, unconfirmable since there is no DNA. The germline V gene encodes CDR1 MDHEN and CDR2 SYDVKM. The CDR3 length is 15 residues. CDR3 protein: CASSRLDRADYGYTF.

The chain carries TRBV27 and TRBJ2-2; there is no DNA to check the TCRdb D call of TRBD2. Germline CDR1 is MNHEY and CDR2 is SMNVEV (reference sequence). The CDR3 covers 18 residues. The CDR3 loop is CATISMVPGTRKTGELFF.

The CDR3 loop is CASSLEAGGGDTQYF. This sequence joins TRBV5-1 and TRBJ2-3; the D gene TCRdb calls, TRBD1, cannot be checked with no DNA. This CDR3 spans 15 amino acids. CDR1 SGHRS and CDR2 YFSETQ come from the germline V gene.

The rearrangement links TRBV6-5 to TRBJ2-7; TCRdb's assignment of TRBD2 cannot be checked, as there is no DNA. CDR1 and CDR2 from the germline V gene are MNHEY and SVGAGI. The CDR3 contains 16 residues. This CDR3 reads CASSYPPQRGAFEQYF.